The rows below give T cell receptor beta chains drawn from one sample of a study of blood T cell repertoires in COVID-19. Here immunoSEQ multiplex PCR was the method, and the copy in TCRdb shows in-frame clones only, minus some. The table has about 400,000 clones, 87% seen once; the top ten hold approximately 1.9%. Sequencing was performed on PBMCs or T cells enriched from blood (not recorded which). These receptors were obtained from a man between 40 and 49 years old in a cohort exposed to, infected with or recovered from COVID-19 (not recorded which). CDR3s include the opening cysteine and the closing phenylalanine or tryptophan. D genes are given only for firm matches. Rows give clone size only sometimes, using once, few, many, or a class for an expanded clone.

J | size | D | V | DNA | CDR3
TRBJ1-1 | NA | NA | TRBV10-3 | TGTGCCATCAGTGAACAGGGTGCCGACACTGAAGCTTTCTTT | CAISEQGADTEAFF
TRBJ2-1 | NA | TRBD2 | TRBV5-1 | TGCGCCAGCAGCTTGCTGGGGGGGACGAACAATGAGCAGTTCTTC | CASSLLGGTNNEQFF
TRBJ2-2 | NA | NA | TRBV7-9 | TGTGCCAGCAGCCTCCCAAACTTACCTACCGCGGAGCTGTTTTTT | CASSLPNLPTAELFF
TRBJ2-1 | NA | TRBD2 | TRBV9 | TGTGCCAGCAGCGTTACAAGCGGGAGGTCCTCTGAGCAGTTCTTC | CASSVTSGRSSEQFF
TRBJ2-7 | NA | TRBD1 | TRBV6-8 | TGTGCCAGCAGTTACTCGGGGGACAGGGCCTACGAGCAGTACTTC | CASSYSGDRAYEQYF
TRBJ1-3 | NA | TRBD1 | TRBV18 | TGTGCCAGCTCAACCGGGACAGGGGTCGGAAACACCATATATTTT | CASSTGTGVGNTIYF
TRBJ1-6 | few | NA | TRBV3-1/TRBV3-2 | TGTGCCAGCAGCCAACAGGGTCTTAATTCACCCCTCCACTTT | CASSQQGLNSPLHF
TRBJ2-5 | NA | NA | TRBV29-1 | TGCAGCGTTGAAGTGGGGGCGCAAGAGACCCAGTACTTC | CSVEVGAQETQYF
TRBJ1-1 | few | NA | TRBV29-1 | TGCAGCGGAAAAGAGTACACTGAAGCTTTCTTT | CSGKEYTEAFF
TRBJ1-3 | NA | TRBD1 | TRBV19 | TGTGCCAGTAGTCTAGCAGGGGGCTTCTCTGGAAACACCATATATTTT | CASSLAGGFSGNTIYF
TRBJ1-5 | NA | TRBD1 | TRBV9 | TGTGCCAGCAGCCCCCGACAGGGATATGGGTGTAATCAGCCCCAGCATTTT | CASSPRQGYGCNQPQHF
TRBJ1-6 | NA | NA | TRBV7-8 | TGTGCCAGCAGCAGAGGCTCCGGGACACGAAATTCACCCCTCCACTTT | CASSRGSGTRNSPLHF
TRBJ1-6 | NA | NA | TRBV5-1 | TGCGCCAGCAGCGGGCTTCAGGGGAGCAATTCACCCCTCCACTTT | CASSGLQGSNSPLHF
TRBJ2-7 | NA | TRBD1 | TRBV28 | TGTGCCAGCCTCAGAGGGGGCGGGTACGAGCAGTACTTC | CASLRGGGYEQYF
TRBJ2-2 | NA | TRBD1 | TRBV19 | TGTGCCAGTAGATCTCCCGGGACAGGGGACACCGGGGAGCTGTTTTTT | CASRSPGTGDTGELFF
TRBJ2-2 | NA | NA | TRBV10-3 | TGTGCCATCAGGTCGACAGGGAACACCGGGGAGCTGTTTTTT | CAIRSTGNTGELFF
TRBJ1-3 | NA | NA | TRBV5-1 | TGCGCCAGCAGCAGCACCTCTGGAAACACCATATATTTT | CASSSTSGNTIYF
TRBJ2-7 | NA | TRBD1 | TRBV18 | TGTGCCAGCTCACCATCGCAGGGGGCAGGTGACGAGCAGTACTTC | CASSPSQGAGDEQYF
TRBJ2-3 | NA | TRBD2 | TRBV5-4 | TGTGCCAGCAGTCGGACTAGCCCCGCAGATACGCAGTATTTT | CASSRTSPADTQYF
TRBJ1-4 | NA | TRBD1 | TRBV18 | TGTGCCAGCTCACCTTCCAGGGGGATGTCTAATGAAAAACTGTTTTTT | CASSPSRGMSNEKLFF
TRBJ1-6 | NA | NA | TRBV6-5 | TGTGCCAGCAGTTACGGGGGCTTGAATTCACCCCTCCACTTT | CASSYGGLNSPLHF
TRBJ2-1 | NA | TRBD2 | TRBV7-9 | TGTGCCAGCAGCTTAACAGGACTAGCGGGAGGGGGGTCCTACAATGAGCAGTTCTTC | CASSLTGLAGGGSYNEQFF
TRBJ2-1 | once | TRBD2 | TRBV14 | TGTGCCAGCAGCCAACGACTAGCGGGAGTTAATGAGCAGTTCTTC | CASSQRLAGVNEQFF
TRBJ2-1 | NA | NA | TRBV19 | TGTGCCAGTATGGCTTTGGGTTGGCGGGCCTCCTCCTACAATGAGCAGTTCTTC | CASMALGWRASSYNEQFF
TRBJ2-1 | once | TRBD2 | TRBV16 | TGTGCCAGCAGCCTTGGGGCGGGGGTGAGGAACAATGAGCAGTTCTTC | CASSLGAGVRNNEQFF
TRBJ2-7 | NA | NA | TRBV5-1 | TGCGCCAGCAGCTTTACCGGGACTCACTCCTACGAGCAGTACTTC | CASSFTGTHSYEQYF
TRBJ2-4 | NA | NA | TRBV2 | TGTGCCAGCAGTGAAGTGGGGGGTTTGAACATTCAGTACTTC | CASSEVGGLNIQYF
TRBJ2-1 | NA | TRBD1 | TRBV5-1 | TGCGCCAGCAGCTACCTTGGGACAGGGGGAAATGAGCAGTTCTTC | CASSYLGTGGNEQFF
TRBJ2-3 | few | TRBD1 | TRBV9 | TGTGCCAGCAGCGTAGGCCAGGGGGCTGCCACAGATACGCAGTATTTT | CASSVGQGAATDTQYF
TRBJ1-2 | NA | TRBD1 | TRBV12-3/TRBV12-4 | TGTGCCAGCAGTGACAGGGTCGGCTATGGCTACACCTTC | CASSDRVGYGYTF
TRBJ2-7 | NA | NA | TRBV5-1 | TGCGCCAGCAGCCGAACCGGACAAGTAACCTACGAGCAGTACTTC | CASSRTGQVTYEQYF
TRBJ1-5 | NA | NA | TRBV19 | TGTGCCAGTAGTATAGACCGGGAGGCAGGCACATATAGCAATCAGCCCCAGCATTTT | CASSIDREAGTYSNQPQHF
TRBJ2-5 | NA | NA | TRBV5-1 | TGCGCCAGCCGCAGACAGCAAGAGACCCAGTACTTC | CASRRQQETQYF
TRBJ2-5 | NA | TRBD2 | TRBV4-2 | TGTGCCAGCAGCCAAGATCTGACTAGCGGGGCCCAAGAGACCCAGTACTTC | CASSQDLTSGAQETQYF
TRBJ1-1 | NA | TRBD1 | TRBV6-1 | TGTGCCAGCAGTGAGCGGGACAGGGCTTCTCAGAGGTCAGGGATAGCTTTCTTT | CASSERDRASQRSGIAFF
TRBJ2-7 | NA | NA | TRBV10-2 | TGCGCCAGCGGTGATAGCTACGAGCAGTACTTC | CASGDSYEQYF
TRBJ1-6 | NA | NA | TRBV7-8 | TGTGCCAGCACCTTGGACAAAGGGGATTCACCCCTCCACTTT | CASTLDKGDSPLHF
TRBJ2-3 | NA | TRBD2 | TRBV10-2 | TGCGCCAGCAGGACTAGCGGGAGCACAGATACGCAGTATTTT | CASRTSGSTDTQYF
TRBJ2-1 | once | TRBD2 | TRBV9 | TGTGCCAGCAGCCCTCCGTGGGGGACTAGCGGGAAATCCTACAATGAGCAGTTCTTC | CASSPPWGTSGKSYNEQFF
TRBJ2-2 | NA | TRBD1 | TRBV5-1 | TGCGCCAGCAGCCTGGGGACAGTGGTCTCCACCGGGGAGCTGTTTTTT | CASSLGTVVSTGELFF
TRBJ2-1 | few | NA | TRBV7-3 | TGTGCCAGCAGCTTAACATCCATGGGGGGTAATGAGCAGTTCTTC | CASSLTSMGGNEQFF
TRBJ1-4 | NA | NA | TRBV19 | TGTGCCAGTAGATCAGGGGCAACTAATGAAAAACTGTTTTTT | CASRSGATNEKLFF
TRBJ2-1 | NA | TRBD2 | TRBV5-1 | TGCGCCAGCAGCTTGTTTACTAGCGGGAGTAATGAGCAGTTCTTC | CASSLFTSGSNEQFF
TRBJ2-7 | NA | NA | TRBV5-1 | TGCGCCAGCAGCTTGAGTAGGGGGAACTACGAGCAGTACTTC | CASSLSRGNYEQYF
TRBJ2-7 | NA | NA | TRBV29-1 | TGCAGCGTTGCTAGCCCCTACGAGCAGTACTTC | CSVASPYEQYF
TRBJ2-2 | NA | TRBD2 | TRBV27 | TGTGCCAGCAGTTTTGCGCGGGAGACGGGCGGGGAGCTGTTTTTT | CASSFARETGGELFF
TRBJ2-1 | NA | NA | TRBV7-3 | TGTGCCAGCAGCTTTAATGCGGATTCTTCCTACAATGAGCAGTTCTTC | CASSFNADSSYNEQFF